These 31 T cell receptor beta chains were all obtained from the same sample, sequenced in a study of radiotherapy plus CTLA-4 blockade in lung cancer listed by TCRdb under 2018. The library was built by means of the immunoSEQ multiplex PCR assay. TCRdb took this table from immuneACCESS and kept in-frame rearrangements with V and J called. Such tables lack part of the clones; where checked against another copy, unresolved V genes explain under half of the gap, and the rest is unexplained. This sample comprises some 41,000 clones, over 60% of them detected only once. Clones ranked in the top ten supply 23% of the sample. The sample was peripheral blood, taken from a patient treated with radiotherapy plus ipilimumab. These receptor sequences come from a human donor with non-small cell lung cancer who had a partial response to radiotherapy plus ipilimumab.

The V and J genes are TRBV5-8 and TRBJ1-3; unclear D gene. Germline CDR1 reads SGHTS; CDR2 reads YDEGEE. V dropped 0 bases and J dropped 2 bases, with 9 bases sitting between them. The CDR3 has 15 residues. CDR3 residues: CASSLVGRTGNTIYF. CDR3 in DNA: TGTGCCAGCAGCTTGGTAGGGAGGACTGGAAACACCATATATTTT. The full variable domain, with the rest looked up from reference TRBV5-8 and TRBJ1-3, is EAGVTQSPTHLIKTRGQQATLRCSPISGHTSVYWYQQALGLGLQFLLWYDEGEERNRGNFPPRFSGRQFPNYSSELNVNALELEDSALYLCASSLVGRTGNTIYFGEGSWLTVV.

There are a few counts of this clone. The gene calls are TRBV5-1 and TRBJ2-7; perhaps TRBD1 as D (8 bases). The CDR3 has 15 residues. The V gene lost 2 bases and the J gene lost 3 bases, with 15 bases spanning the gap. Germline V lookup: CDR1 SGHRS, CDR2 YFSETQ. The CDR3 region is CASSFGGTGHYEQYF. The CDR3 DNA follows: TGCGCCAGCAGCTTCGGGGGGACAGGACACTACGAGCAGTACTTC.

This clone was counted a few times. The chain is built from TRBV6-1 and TRBJ2-3; 11 bases fit TRBD2. V lost 0 bases, J lost 1 base, and 12 bases stayed unmatched. Germline V lookup: CDR1 MNHNS, CDR2 SASEGT. This CDR3 comprises 20 residues. CDR3 bases: TGTGCCAGCAGTGAAGCGCTTCTGGGACTAGCGGTCCGCGGCACAGATACGCAGTATTTT. Protein product: CASSEALLGLAVRGTDTQYF.

The V and J genes are TRBV5-1 and TRBJ2-3, with 10 bases lining up with TRBD2. The trim removed 4 bases at V and 0 bases at J, leaving 8 bases unmatched. From germline, CDR1 is SGHRS and CDR2 YFSETQ. The CDR3 runs to 17 residues. CDR3 coding DNA: TGCGCCAGCAGCCCCCGGTCTAGCGGGAGAAGCACAGATACGCAGTATTTT. It is translated as CASSPRSSGRSTDTQYF.

The rearrangement joins TRBV15 to TRBJ2-5; maybe TRBD2 (5 bases). The J call may be faulty, since TRBJ2-7 better matches the DNA end. In germline, CDR1 is LNHNV, CDR2 YYDKDF (reference sequence). The CDR3 length is 15 residues. The CDR3 nucleotides are TGTGCCACCAGCAGAGAGTTCGGGATCCGTAACGAGCAGTACTTC. This translates into CATSREFGIRNEQYF.

The chain joins TRBV30 to TRBJ1-1, with D possibly being TRBD1 (6 bases). V lost 0 bases and J lost 5, with 13 bases in between. This CDR3 spans 14 amino acids. The V gene's germline CDR1 is GTSNPN and CDR2 SVGIG (reference sequence). CDR3 region: CAWSVRGAATEAFF. Written as DNA, the CDR3 is TGTGCCTGGAGTGTACGGGGGGCTGCGACTGAAGCTTTCTTT.

To note about this clone: The same CDR3 also results from other DNA sequences found in this sample. CDR3 sequence (DNA): TGCGCCAGCAGTCAACGGCAGGGGGCGAACGGGGAGCTGTTTTTT. Its translation: CASSQRQGANGELFF. V gene TRBV23-1 combines with J gene TRBJ2-2; TRBD1 matches at 8 bases. TRBV23-1 has ORF status, its function being uncertain. The CDR3 spans 15 residues. The trim removed 2 bases at V and 7 bases at J, leaving 6 bases unmatched.

This clone was observed a few times. V and J are TRBV6-6 and TRBJ2-7; the D gene is possibly TRBD1 (6 bases). Trimming shortened V by 6 bases and J by 1 base, and 10 bases separated the two germline ends. The CDR3 runs 13 residues. The V gene's germline CDR1 is MNHNY and CDR2 SVGAGI (reference sequence). CDR3: CASSLTGSYEQYF. CDR3 nucleotide sequence: TGTGCCAGCAGCTTAACAGGGTCCTACGAGCAGTACTTC.

This clone has just a few counts. The V gene is TRBV6-1, the J gene TRBJ1-2; a possible D gene is TRBD1 (5 bases). V lost 5 bases and J 6 bases, leaving 13 bases between the germline ends. Germline CDR1 and CDR2: MNHNS and SASEGT. This CDR3 has 13 amino acids. CDR3 residues: CASSRQRLDGYTF. The DNA for the CDR3 is TGTGCCAGCAGTAGACAGAGGCTAGATGGCTACACCTTC.

The chain employs TRBV5-1 and TRBJ2-3; the match to TRBD2 covers 11 bases. V shed 0 bases and J 2 bases; nucleotides not matched to a gene: 8. Germline CDR1 is SGHRS and CDR2 is YFSETQ. The CDR3 is 18 amino acids. The CDR3 DNA reads TGCGCCAGCAGCTTGGCCGGCCTAGCGGGGGGCAACACAGATACGCAGTATTTT. As protein: CASSLAGLAGGNTDTQYF.

In this sample, this clone turned up once. The chain employs TRBV7-9 and TRBJ1-4; the match to TRBD1 covers 11 bases. CDR1 SEHNR and CDR2 FQNEAQ come from the germline V gene (reference sequence). The CDR3 sequence is 17 residues long. The V gene end was trimmed by 1 base and the J gene end by 8 bases; junction bases not matched to a gene: 9. The CDR3 coding sequence is TGTGCCAGCAGCTTAGACGGCGCGGGACAGGGGGGCGAAAAACTGTTTTTT. Translated, it gives CASSLDGAGQGGEKLFF.

The table lists this clone with a few counts. The chain recombines TRBV25-1 with TRBJ2-1; D is possibly TRBD2 (6 bases). Trimming stripped 7 bases from V and 1 base from J, with 14 bases between. Germline-derived CDR1 and CDR2 are MGHDK and SYGVNS. The CDR3 spans 15 residues. The CDR3 nucleotides read TGTGCCAGCACTGAGGGCGGGGCTTCCTACAATGAGCAGTTCTTC. Translated: CASTEGGASYNEQFF. Using reference TRBV25-1 and TRBJ2-1 for the parts outside the CDR3, the full variable domain is EADIYQTPRYLVIGTGKKITLECSQTMGHDKMYWYQQDPGMELHLIHYSYGVNSTEKGDLSSESTVSRIRTEHFPLTLESARPSHTSQYLCASTEGGASYNEQFFGPGTRLTVL.

This rearrangement joins TRBV6-1 to TRBJ2-3; weak D call: TRBD1 (5 bases). This CDR3 spans 17 amino acids. Deletions cut 2 bases from V and 1 base from J, with 16 bases between. CDR1 MNHNS and CDR2 SASEGT come from the germline V gene. CDR3 bases: TGTGCCAGCAGTGAATCGGCAGGGTCTTTCCGCACAGATACGCAGTATTTT. Translated: CASSESAGSFRTDTQYF.

The gene calls are TRBV4-2 and TRBJ2-4; 7 positions match TRBD2. The CDR3 is 15 residues long. CDR1 LGHNA and CDR2 YNFKEQ come from the germline V gene. The trim removed 1 base at V and 9 bases at J, leaving 9 bases unmatched. CDR3 region: CASSQVIGLDRIQYF. The CDR3 nucleotides are TGTGCCAGCAGCCAAGTCATTGGACTAGATCGCATTCAGTACTTC.

J is TRBJ2-3 and V is TRBV5-5, with 8 bases lining up with TRBD2. V shed 2 bases and J 1 base; nucleotides not matched to a gene: 3. The CDR3 is made up of 15 amino acids. Germline CDR1 reads SGHKS; CDR2 reads YYEKEE (reference sequence). This CDR3 reads CASSFSGARTDTQYF. The CDR3 region has the DNA TGTGCCAGCAGCTTTAGCGGGGCCCGCACAGATACGCAGTATTTT.

This clone occurred a few times. The V gene is TRBV7-8, the J gene TRBJ1-2; no firm D call. Looked up from germline, CDR1 is SGHVS and CDR2 is FQNEAQ. CDR3 length equals 12 residues. Trimming took 2 bases from V and 7 from J, leaving 8 bases between them. The CDR3 sequence is CASSLFGSGYTF. Here the CDR3 DNA reads TGTGCCAGCAGCTTATTCGGGAGTGGCTACACCTTC.

The chain links TRBV7-6 to TRBJ2-1, with 7 bases fitting TRBD1. The germline V gene encodes CDR1 SGHVS and CDR2 FNYEAQ. CDR3 size: 12 residues. With V trimmed by 3 bases and J by 9 bases, 2 bases remained unmatched. This CDR3 reads CASSFRQGEQFF. CDR3 sequence (DNA): TGTGCCAGCAGCTTTCGACAGGGTGAGCAGTTCTTC.

This clone was seen only once. This rearrangement joins TRBV9 to TRBJ2-1, with 8 bases that match TRBD1. The germline V gene encodes CDR1 SGDLS and CDR2 YYNGEE. The CDR3 spans 14 residues. Trimming at V came to 2 bases and at J to 8 bases, leaving 6 bases not matched to a gene. CDR3 bases: TGTGCCAGCAGCGTCCGGGACAGGATCGATGAGCAGTTCTTC. Translated, it gives CASSVRDRIDEQFF. Together with reference TRBV9 and TRBJ2-1, the CDR3 gives the full variable domain: DSGVTQTPKHLITATGQRVTLRCSPRSGDLSVYWYQQSLDQGLQFLIQYYNGEERAKGNILERFSAQQFPDLHSELNLSSLELGDSALYFCASSVRDRIDEQFFGPGTRLTVL.

There are a few counts of this clone. The rearrangement links TRBV7-9 to TRBJ1-6; D not resolved. CDR3 length: 15 residues. Germline-derived CDR1 and CDR2 are SEHNR and FQNEAQ (reference sequence). V gave up 10 bases and J gave up 0 bases, with 13 bases separating them. The chain's CDR3 is CAISYGDSYNSPLHF. CDR3 bases: TGTGCCATCTCGTACGGGGACTCCTATAATTCACCCCTCCACTTT.

The chain employs TRBV6-5 and TRBJ2-1; 12 bases line up with TRBD2. J lost 12 bases, V lost 6 bases, and 12 bases had no gene match. Germline lookup yields CDR1 MNHEY and CDR2 SVGAGI. CDR3 size: 15 residues. The CDR3: CASSLLAGGQAGQFF. For the CDR3, the DNA is TGTGCCAGCAGCTTACTAGCGGGGGGCCAGGCGGGGCAGTTCTTC.

This chain links TRBV4-2 with TRBJ2-4, with D unclear. CDR1 is LGHNA and CDR2 is YNFKEQ in the germline V gene. The CDR3 spans 16 residues. V was shortened by 4 bases and J by 3 bases, with 16 bases between the two germline ends. CDR3 nucleotides: TGTGCCAGCAGCCGGTCAGGCGAAGTCTTCAAAAACATTCAGTACTTC. Protein product: CASSRSGEVFKNIQYF.

J is TRBJ2-4 and V is TRBV5-8; D remains ambiguous. The CDR3 is made up of 14 amino acids. Trimming pared 3 bases from V and 0 bases from J, leaving 7 bases between. Germline values: CDR1 SGHTS, CDR2 YDEGEE. DNA for the CDR3: TGTGCCAGCAGCTCGGTGCAAGCCAAAAACATTCAGTACTTC. This gives the protein CASSSVQAKNIQYF.

The rearrangement joins TRBV29-1 to TRBJ2-5; 7 nucleotides agree with TRBD2. Per the germline V gene, CDR1 is SQVTM and CDR2 is ANQGSEA. V was clipped by 7 bases and J by 4 bases; unmatched bases: 9. This CDR3 contains 13 residues. CDR3 loop: CSAQRGGVETQYF. The CDR3 nucleotides are TGCAGCGCCCAACGGGGAGGGGTAGAGACCCAGTACTTC. The entire variable domain, with the rest obtained from reference TRBV29-1 and TRBJ2-5, is as follows: SAVISQKPSRDICQRGTSLTIQCQVDSQVTMMFWYRQQPGQSLTLIATANQGSEATYESGFVIDKFPISRPNLTFSTLTVSNMSPEDSSIYLCSAQRGGVETQYFGPGTRLLVL.

The rearrangement uses TRBV15 and TRBJ2-3; possible D gene TRBD2, 5 bases. The V and J ends lost 2 bases and 3 bases respectively, with 9 bases between them. This CDR3 is built from 14 residues. CDR1 and CDR2 from the germline V gene are LNHNV and YYDKDF (reference sequence). CDR3 in DNA: TGTGCCACCAGCAGAAGTGGGAGTACAGATACGCAGTATTTT. Translating it yields CATSRSGSTDTQYF.

The chain's CDR3 is CASSLGTGSGYGYTF. The DNA for the CDR3 is TGCGCCAGCAGCTTGGGGACAGGGAGCGGCTATGGCTACACCTTC. The rearrangement joins TRBV5-1 to TRBJ1-2; 8 positions agree with TRBD1. The germline gives CDR1 SGHRS, CDR2 YFSETQ. The CDR3 totals 15 residues. After removal of 0 bases from V and 4 bases from J, the junction contained 5 bases not matched to a gene.

The rearrangement links TRBV27 to TRBJ2-7, with TRBD1 identical over 7 bases. V lost 5 bases, J lost 0 bases, and 7 bases stayed unmatched. Germline V gives CDR1 MNHEY, CDR2 SMNVEV (reference sequence). This CDR3 region has 15 residues. The CDR3 spells CASSPTGTVSYEQYF. The CDR3 region has the DNA TGTGCCAGCAGTCCCACCGGGACAGTCTCCTACGAGCAGTACTTC.

This clone showed up just a few times. The rearrangement links TRBV6-5 to TRBJ2-7; 9 nucleotides line up with TRBD2. This CDR3 is 15 amino acids long. V shed 8 bases, J shed 6 bases, and the junction held 14 bases outside the gene matches. Germline CDR1 MNHEY, CDR2 SVGAGI. Written as DNA, the CDR3 is TGTGCCAGCCCACCGTCCGGACTAGCGCCCCTCGAGCAGTACTTC. This sequence encodes CASPPSGLAPLEQYF.

The chain recombines TRBV11-2 with TRBJ1-1; D is unclear. The CDR3 contains 13 residues. CDR1 is SGHAT and CDR2 is FQNNGV in the germline V gene. V shed 3 bases and J shed 11 bases, with 16 bases lying between them. CDR3 nucleotide sequence: TGTGCCAGCAGCTTCGGGAATCCGGAGCAGGCTTTCTTT. Translation gives CASSFGNPEQAFF. Full variable domain (outside the CDR3, taken from reference TRBV11-2 and TRBJ1-1): EAGVAQSPRYKIIEKRQSVAFWCNPISGHATLYWYQQILGQGPKLLIQFQNNGVVDDSQLPKDRFSAERLKGVDSTLKIQPAKLEDSAVYLCASSFGNPEQAFFGQGTRLTVV.

This sequence joins TRBV6-5 and TRBJ1-2; 7 bases match TRBD1. Germline values: CDR1 MNHEY, CDR2 SVGAGI. V shed 4 bases and J 8 bases; nucleotides not matched to a gene: 7. This CDR3 comprises 13 residues. The CDR3 DNA reads as TGTGCCAGCAGTTTATCGACAGGGAACGGCTACACCTTC. Protein sequence: CASSLSTGNGYTF.

This rearrangement joins TRBV29-1 to TRBJ2-5; TRBD2 might be the D (5 bases). This CDR3 has 11 residues. In germline, CDR1 is SQVTM, CDR2 ANQGSEA. V was trimmed by 7 bases and J by 5 bases, leaving 11 bases between them. The CDR3 bases are TGCAGCGCTCAACGCGGGGAGACCCAGTACTTC. Residues: CSAQRGETQYF. Filled out from reference TRBV29-1 and TRBJ2-5, the complete variable domain reads SAVISQKPSRDICQRGTSLTIQCQVDSQVTMMFWYRQQPGQSLTLIATANQGSEATYESGFVIDKFPISRPNLTFSTLTVSNMSPEDSSIYLCSAQRGETQYFGPGTRLLVL.

The V and J genes are TRBV2 and TRBJ1-4; D gene uncertain. The germline V gene encodes CDR1 SNHLY and CDR2 FYNNEI. V was cut by 7 bases and J by 8 bases, with 14 bases left in between. CDR3 size: 13 residues. The CDR3, as DNA: TGTGCCAGCACTGGGGAGGTTAAGGAAAAACTGTTTTTT. It translates to CASTGEVKEKLFF.